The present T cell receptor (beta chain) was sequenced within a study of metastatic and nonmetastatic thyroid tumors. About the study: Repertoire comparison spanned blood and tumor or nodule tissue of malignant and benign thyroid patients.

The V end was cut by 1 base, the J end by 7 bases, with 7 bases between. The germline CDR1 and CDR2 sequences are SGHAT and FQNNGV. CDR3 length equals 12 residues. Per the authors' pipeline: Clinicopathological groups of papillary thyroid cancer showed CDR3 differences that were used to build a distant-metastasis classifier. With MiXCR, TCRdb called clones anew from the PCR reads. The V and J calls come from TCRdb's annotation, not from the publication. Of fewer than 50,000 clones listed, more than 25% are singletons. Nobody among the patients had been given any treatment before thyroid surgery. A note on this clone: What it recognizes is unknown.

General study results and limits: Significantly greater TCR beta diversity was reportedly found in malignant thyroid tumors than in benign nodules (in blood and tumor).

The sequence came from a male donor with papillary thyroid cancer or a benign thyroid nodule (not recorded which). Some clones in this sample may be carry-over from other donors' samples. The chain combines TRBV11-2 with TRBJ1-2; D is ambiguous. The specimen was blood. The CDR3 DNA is TGTGCCAGCAGCTTAGGCGGAGTTGGCTACACCTTC. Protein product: CASSLGGVGYTF. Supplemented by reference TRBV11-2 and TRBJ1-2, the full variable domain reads EAGVAQSPRYKIIEKRQSVAFWCNPISGHATLYWYQQILGQGPKLLIQFQNNGVVDDSQLPKDRFSAERLKGVDSTLKIQPAKLEDSAVYLCASSLGGVGYTFGSGTRLTVV.